These T cell receptor beta chains were read from a single sample in a study of blood T cell repertoires in COVID-19. TCRdb's table, derived via immunoSEQ multiplex PCR, lists solely in-frame clones and lacks some. The sample yields about 200,000 clones, roughly 86% seen once. What was sequenced was peripheral blood. Every receptor here comes from a man younger than 30 with active or convalescent COVID-19. The conserved cysteine and the conserved F or W are not part of the CDR3 here.

TRBJ2-2 TRBV28 ATKRGGTGELF
TRBJ1-2 TRBV9 ASSRGEGPSFGYT
TRBJ1-2 TRBV12-3/TRBV12-4 ASSLAGSRGYT
TRBJ2-3 TRBV29-1 SVPGTSGITDTQY
TRBJ1-6 TRBV4-1 ASSQANRPGGSYNSPLH
TRBJ2-5 TRBV21-1 ASSKGATGGSETQY
TRBJ1-5 TRBV4-3 ASSQDLASGNQPQH
TRBJ1-1 TRBV7-3 ASSLTSGLLNTEAF
TRBJ2-5 TRBV2 ASSDGGQETQY
TRBJ1-6 TRBV7-2 ASKQGGVSANSPLH
TRBJ1-1 TRBV11-1 ASSLRRQGAEAF
TRBJ2-5 TRBV4-2 ASSQGSGLQETQY
TRBJ1-3 TRBV5-1 ASSPSGSGNTIY
TRBJ2-3 TRBV3-1/TRBV3-2 ASGTSTDTQY
TRBJ1-4 TRBV2 ASSVRWEKLF
TRBJ1-1 TRBV6-5 ASNKGLANTEAF
TRBJ2-7 TRBV2 ASSPDRGRISYEQY
TRBJ2-7 TRBV28 ASSPRTGSYEQY
TRBJ1-4 TRBV5-1 ASRPGQRNEKLF
TRBJ2-1 TRBV5-3 ARSFDRVGSGEQF
TRBJ2-1 TRBV30 AWSVDRGNEQF
TRBJ2-1 TRBV27 ASSSRGLAGDNEQF
TRBJ2-1 TRBV27 ASSFLAHSYEQF
TRBJ1-6 TRBV19 ASSISQGSTYNSPLH
TRBJ1-6 TRBV9 ASGRDYNSPLH
TRBJ2-7 TRBV6-5 ASSYRSGRSYEQY
TRBJ2-3 TRBV18 ASSPAGRRTTDTQY
TRBJ2-1 TRBV24-1 ATSGPSGRDSYNEQF
TRBJ1-4 TRBV6-1 ASSEARGPGKLF
TRBJ2-3 TRBV7-6 ASSPKADRFTDTQY
TRBJ2-3 TRBV9 ASSVGGGADTQY
TRBJ2-7 TRBV4-1 ASSQDRTEVYEQY
TRBJ1-4 TRBV19 APPRPPETGGSANEKLF
TRBJ1-4 TRBV7-2 ASSLGAGEKLF
TRBJ1-4 TRBV15 ATSRDPRADNEKLF